One and the same sample provided the 13 T cell receptor beta chains below, sequenced in a study of blood T cell repertoires in COVID-19 (TCRdb year 2020). Receptors were amplified or captured by the immunoSEQ multiplex PCR assay. Imported from immuneACCESS, the table was reduced by TCRdb to in-frame sequences with V and J called. These copies leave out some clones; in studies compared against another copy, an unresolved V gene accounts for under half, and the cause of the remainder is not known. This sample holds under 350,000 clones; around 90% were observed only once. Of the sample, around 2.1% is held by the ten largest clones. The sequencing input was peripheral blood. The receptors here all came from a man aged 45-65 years with acute or convalescent COVID-19.

Only a few counts were recorded for this clone. The chain carries TRBV2 and TRBJ2-5; 8 nucleotides match TRBD1. The CDR3 length is 12 residues. The J segment lost 2 bases and the V segment lost 10 bases, leaving 3 bases of the junction unmatched. Germline V gene sequence: CDR1 SNHLY, CDR2 FYNNEI. The CDR3 here is CATTGEQETQYF. CDR3 bases: TGTGCCACGACAGGGGAACAAGAGACCCAGTACTTC.

The J gene is TRBJ1-4, the V gene TRBV6-2 or TRBV6-3; TRBD1 matches 7 bases. CDR1 and CDR2 from the germline V gene are MNHEY and SVGEGT. J gave up 5 bases and V 2 bases, and 8 bases lay outside the gene matches. The CDR3 consists of 16 residues. The CDR3: CASSYRQGRLNEKLFF. In nucleotides, the CDR3 is TGTGCCAGCAGTTACCGACAGGGCCGACTGAATGAAAAACTGTTTTTT.

The chain has TRBV20-1 and TRBJ2-7; a weak D match, TRBD2 (6 bases). V was trimmed by 4 bases and J by 2 bases, leaving 6 bases between them. CDR1 and CDR2 from the germline V gene are DFQATT and SNEGSKA (reference sequence). The CDR3 has 11 residues. The CDR3, as DNA: TGCAGTGCTACGGGGGCCTACGAGCAGTACTTC. It is translated as CSATGAYEQYF.

The rearrangement links TRBV7-8 to TRBJ2-1; 10 nucleotides align to TRBD1. The length of the CDR3 is 16 residues. Trimming removed 6 bases from V and 2 bases from J; junction bases left unmatched: 7. The germline CDR1 and CDR2 sequences are SGHVS and FQNEAQ. The CDR3, as DNA: TGTGCCAGCAGTTTCCCCGGGACAGGGGCCTACAATGAGCAGTTCTTC. Its protein product is CASSFPGTGAYNEQFF.

The CDR3 DNA reads as TGTGCCAGCAGCTTGGGACAGGGGCGGGGTGAGCAGTTCTTC. It specifies CASSLGQGRGEQFF. The chain recombines TRBV5-4 with TRBJ2-1, with TRBD1 matching over 8 bases. Germline CDR1 and CDR2: SGHNT and YYREEE (reference sequence). Unmatched junction bases numbered 5, after V lost 0 bases and J lost 9 bases. CDR3 length equals 14 residues.

Regarding this clone: Within the sample, other DNA sequences also encode this same CDR3. DNA of the CDR3: TGCGCCAGCAGTCCGGCCGGCACAGACTATGGCTACACCTTC. It translates to CASSPAGTDYGYTF. The chain links TRBV5-1 to TRBJ1-2, with D uncertain. Germline CDR1 SGHRS, CDR2 YFSETQ. The V end lost 5 bases, the J end lost 3 bases, and 14 bases lay between the germline ends. The CDR3 contains 14 residues. The entire variable domain, with the rest obtained from reference TRBV5-1 and TRBJ1-2, is as follows: KAGVTQTPRYLIKTRGQQVTLSCSPISGHRSVSWYQQTPGQGLQFLFEYFSETQRNKGNFPGRFSGRQFSNSRSEMNVSTLELGDSALYLCASSPAGTDYGYTFGSGTRLTVV.

The chain recombines TRBV15 with TRBJ2-3; TRBD1 matches 8 bases. Germline assignment: CDR1 LNHNV and CDR2 YYDKDF (reference sequence). V shed 2 bases, J shed 3 bases, and the junction held 4 bases outside the gene matches. This CDR3 spans 15 amino acids. The CDR3 DNA is TGTGCCACCAGCAGATGGACAGGGTTGACAGATACGCAGTATTTT. As protein: CATSRWTGLTDTQYF.

The sample holds a few counts of this clone. The V and J genes are TRBV6-5 and TRBJ1-1; D is ambiguous. V dropped 3 bases and J dropped 1 base, with 6 bases sitting between them. Germline CDR1 and CDR2: MNHEY and SVGAGI. The CDR3 runs to 13 residues. The CDR3 sequence: CASSYNRNTEAFF. As DNA, the CDR3 is TGTGCCAGCAGTTATAACAGGAACACTGAAGCTTTCTTT.

This chain uses TRBV6-5 with TRBJ1-2; 9 nucleotides agree with TRBD1. From germline, CDR1 is MNHEY and CDR2 SVGAGI. CDR3 size: 13 residues. V lost 7 bases and J lost 6; bases outside the gene matches: 6. Here the CDR3 reads CASNSRTGDGYTF. The DNA for the CDR3 is TGTGCCAGCAACAGCCGGACAGGGGATGGCTACACCTTC.

This clone occurred a few times. This chain joins TRBV4-1 and TRBJ1-6, with D unclear. The CDR3 covers 14 residues. The germline gives CDR1 MGHRA, CDR2 YSYEKL. V shed 1 base and J shed 8 bases, with 9 bases lying between them. The CDR3 nucleotides are TGCGCCAGCAGCCAAGTCCAGTTTGATTCACCCCTCCACTTT. It translates to CASSQVQFDSPLHF.

CDR3: CASSQVGTAYNEQFF. For the CDR3, the DNA is TGTGCCAGCAGCCAAGTTGGAACAGCATACAATGAGCAGTTCTTC. The rearrangement uses TRBV3-1 (or the pseudogene TRBV3-2) and TRBJ2-1; D remains unclear. Germline V gene data show CDR1 as LGHDT and CDR2 as YNNKEL (reference sequence). Trimming left V 1 base short and J 4 bases short, with 11 bases between. This CDR3 region has 15 residues.

V usage is TRBV5-1 and J usage is TRBJ1-2; 10 bases align to TRBD1. The length of the CDR3 is 15 residues. V dropped 4 bases and J dropped 4; count of bases not matched to a gene: 7. Germline CDR1 is SGHRS and CDR2 is YFSETQ. The CDR3 loop reads CASSPGTGVGYGYTF. CDR3 DNA: TGCGCCAGCAGCCCCGGGACAGGGGTGGGCTATGGCTACACCTTC.

Here the CDR3 reads CASSPTPDYNSPLHF. CDR3 DNA sequence: TGCGCCAGCAGCCCTACTCCCGACTATAATTCACCCCTCCACTTT. The V and J genes are TRBV5-1 and TRBJ1-6; D remains unclear. The CDR3 contains 15 residues. Germline-derived CDR1 and CDR2 are SGHRS and YFSETQ. Trimming stripped 4 bases from V and 3 bases from J, with 11 bases between. The variable domain in full, with the rest retrieved from reference TRBV5-1 and TRBJ1-6, is KAGVTQTPRYLIKTRGQQVTLSCSPISGHRSVSWYQQTPGQGLQFLFEYFSETQRNKGNFPGRFSGRQFSNSRSEMNVSTLELGDSALYLCASSPTPDYNSPLHFGNGTRLTVT.